These T cell receptor beta chains were read from a single sample in a study of blood T cell repertoires in COVID-19. Sequencing used immunoSEQ multiplex PCR; TCRdb keeps in-frame clones, though not all of them. The table has about 230,000 clones, about 83% seen once. Material for sequencing was peripheral blood. These TCRs come from a woman between 50 and 59 years old with acute or convalescent COVID-19. The CDR3 runs from the conserved cysteine through the conserved F or W. D genes are given only for firm matches. Size is stated for part of the rows, as once, few or many counts, or as a class when the clone is expanded.

v_call: TRBV5-1
clone_size: .
cdr3_length: 14
j_call: TRBJ1-6
d_call: TRBD1
cdr3_nt: TGCGCCAGCAGCTTGGGGGACAGCTTGAAGACCCTCCACTTT
cdr3_aa: CASSLGDSLKTLHF

v_call: TRBV18
clone_size: .
cdr3_length: 18
j_call: TRBJ1-5
d_call: TRBD1
cdr3_nt: TGTGCCAGCTCACCCCAGGGGGCGCTTGGGTCGAGCAATCAGCCCCAGCATTTT
cdr3_aa: CASSPQGALGSSNQPQHF

v_call: TRBV19
clone_size: .
cdr3_length: 17
j_call: TRBJ2-1
d_call: TRBD2
cdr3_nt: TGTGCCAGTAGCCGAGAAGCGGGAGGGAGGAGGCACAATGAGCAGTTCTTC
cdr3_aa: CASSREAGGRRHNEQFF

v_call: TRBV27
clone_size: .
cdr3_length: 14
j_call: TRBJ1-2
d_call: TRBD1
cdr3_nt: TGTGCCAGCAGTCGGACAGGGGGAAGCTATGGCTACACCTTC
cdr3_aa: CASSRTGGSYGYTF

v_call: TRBV28
clone_size: .
cdr3_length: 15
j_call: TRBJ2-7
d_call: .
cdr3_nt: TGTGCCAGCAGTCCCTATGCGGGGAGCTCCTACGAGCAGTACTTC
cdr3_aa: CASSPYAGSSYEQYF

v_call: TRBV7-2
clone_size: once
cdr3_length: 14
j_call: TRBJ2-3
d_call: TRBD2
cdr3_nt: TGTGCCAGCAGGCCCGGGAGGGGCACAGATACGCAGTATTTT
cdr3_aa: CASRPGRGTDTQYF

v_call: TRBV4-2
clone_size: many
cdr3_length: 15
j_call: TRBJ2-7
d_call: TRBD2
cdr3_nt: TGTGCCAGCAGCCAAGATTGGGAGGGTCCCTACGAGCAGTACTTC
cdr3_aa: CASSQDWEGPYEQYF

v_call: TRBV30
clone_size: .
cdr3_length: 15
j_call: TRBJ1-1
d_call: .
cdr3_nt: TGTGCCTGGAGTTTTCCCAGGGCAGTGAGGACTGAAGCTTTCTTT
cdr3_aa: CAWSFPRAVRTEAFF

v_call: TRBV7-2
clone_size: .
cdr3_length: 16
j_call: TRBJ2-3
d_call: TRBD2
cdr3_nt: TGTGCCAGCGGCGCGGGACTAGCGGGTCGTAGAGATACGCAGTATTTT
cdr3_aa: CASGAGLAGRRDTQYF

v_call: TRBV11-2
clone_size: large
cdr3_length: 14
j_call: TRBJ2-1
d_call: .
cdr3_nt: TGTGCCAGCAGCTTAGATAGTGGCTACAATGAGCAGTTCTTC
cdr3_aa: CASSLDSGYNEQFF

v_call: TRBV2
clone_size: few
cdr3_length: 14
j_call: TRBJ2-1
d_call: .
cdr3_nt: TGTGCCAGCGGAGGAGAGGAAACCTACAATGAGCAGTTCTTC
cdr3_aa: CASGGEETYNEQFF

v_call: TRBV10-3
clone_size: .
cdr3_length: 15
j_call: TRBJ1-1
d_call: TRBD1
cdr3_nt: TGTGCCATGGGAGGGGATACAGGGGGCTACACTGAAGCTTTCTTT
cdr3_aa: CAMGGDTGGYTEAFF

v_call: TRBV27
clone_size: .
cdr3_length: 13
j_call: TRBJ1-6
d_call: .
cdr3_nt: TGTGCCAGCAGTTTAGCCGGGAATTCACCCCTCCACTTT
cdr3_aa: CASSLAGNSPLHF

v_call: TRBV3-1/TRBV3-2
clone_size: .
cdr3_length: 14
j_call: TRBJ2-5
d_call: .
cdr3_nt: TGTGCCAGCAGCCAAACAGGGTCAGTAGAGACCCAGTACTTC
cdr3_aa: CASSQTGSVETQYF